This TCR beta chain was captured by sequencing in a study of CD8 T cells in ankylosing spondylitis. Overall study results and limits: There was a TCR beta motif, made of eight highly homologous variants, that appeared characteristic of ankylosing spondylitis blood. As reported, disease-linked clones showed significant enrichment in matched ankylosing spondylitis synovial fluid.

This clonotype has more than one count but fewer than ten. Its target is unknown. The germline gives CDR1 MDHEN, CDR2 SYDVKM. The CDR3 loop spans 16 amino acids. V gave up 5 bases and J gave up 5 bases; unmatched junction bases: 11. Construction of TCR beta libraries was performed using quantitative 5'-RACE with molecular barcodes. Using its own MiXCR run on the 5' RACE reads, TCRdb lists one record per CDR3 protein. The table records under 250,000 distinct CDR3 sequences, about 30% of them present only once. Sample: blood, either unsorted or a sorted T cell fraction (not recorded which). The source of this sequence is a male donor with ankylosing spondylitis or in good health (not recorded which). The chain uses TRBV28 and TRBJ2-1, with TRBD2 matching 8 bases. As DNA, the CDR3 is TGTGCCAGCAGTCCCCTGGACGGGAGGGGCCACAATGAGCAGTTCTTC. Translated: CASSPLDGRGHNEQFF. The full variable domain, with the rest looked up from reference TRBV28 and TRBJ2-1, is DVKVTQSSRYLVKRTGEKVFLECVQDMDHENMFWYRQDPGLGLRLIYFSYDVKMKEKGDIPEGYSVSREKKERFSLILESASTNQTSMYLCASSPLDGRGHNEQFFGPGTRLTVL.